A single sample is the source of the 12 T cell receptor beta chains below, sequenced in a study of shared clonotypes between healthy human individuals. Only CD45RO-negative cells positively selected for CCR7 counted as naive CD8 cells, so terminally differentiated effector memory CD45RA+ cells were excluded. The repertoire was sequenced with immunoSEQ multiplex PCR; TCRdb's copy has only in-frame clones and lacks some. The sample holds some 2 million clones; 85% to 95% are singletons and the top ten take around 1.1%. Sequenced: naive CD8+ T cells sorted from blood. The receptors here all came from a man aged 18 to 29 in good health.

The chain recombines TRBV11-2 with TRBJ2-4, with 9 positions matching TRBD2. The junction had 2 bases not matched to a gene; V was cut back by 5 bases and J by 0 bases. Germline V lookup: CDR1 SGHAT, CDR2 FQNNGV. CDR3 length: 15 amino acids. CDR3 nucleotide sequence: TGTGCCAGCAGCCTTAGCGGGGGAGCCAAAAACATTCAGTACTTC. Translation: CASSLSGGAKNIQYF.

The rearrangement joins TRBV7-9 to TRBJ2-1, with TRBD2 identical over 10 bases. From germline, CDR1 is SEHNR and CDR2 FQNEAQ (reference sequence). The ends lost 1 base at V and 8 bases at J; junction bases unmatched: 5. This CDR3 comprises 15 residues. In nucleotides, the CDR3 is TGTGCCAGCAGCTTAGTGGCTAGCGGGAGTCATGAGCAGTTCTTC. As protein: CASSLVASGSHEQFF.

As for this clone: The same CDR3 also results from other DNA sequences found in this sample. The chain joins TRBV6-5 to TRBJ1-1; unclear D gene. The ends were cut back, 6 bases at V and 2 bases at J, with 4 bases in the middle. Germline values: CDR1 MNHEY, CDR2 SVGAGI. This CDR3 is built from 11 residues. CDR3 coding DNA: TGTGCCAGCAGAGAAAACACTGAAGCTTTCTTT. Protein sequence: CASRENTEAFF.

The rearrangement links TRBV5-6 to TRBJ2-2; D gene ambiguous. This CDR3 has 17 amino acids. Deletions cut 4 bases from V and 2 bases from J, with 18 bases between. Germline values: CDR1 SGHDT, CDR2 YYEEEE. The CDR3: CASSQTLVWGNTGELFF. CDR3 sequence (DNA): TGTGCCAGCAGCCAGACCCTCGTGTGGGGAAACACCGGGGAGCTGTTTTTT.

The chain couples TRBV5-8 to TRBJ2-2; D gene uncertain. Trimming took off 1 base at V and 4 bases at J, with 5 bases between the two ends. The CDR3 contains 13 residues. Germline V lookup: CDR1 SGHTS, CDR2 YDEGEE. DNA for the CDR3: TGTGCCAGCAGCTTGTTGGGCACCGGGGAGCTGTTTTTT. Amino acid sequence: CASSLLGTGELFF.

This chain's CDR3 is CASSQEAGPPFDSPLHF. The CDR3 DNA follows: TGTGCCAGCAGCCAAGAAGCGGGACCGCCATTTGATTCACCCCTCCACTTT. This sequence joins TRBV4-2 and TRBJ1-6; maybe TRBD1 (5 bases). The germline V gene has CDR1 LGHNA and CDR2 YNFKEQ. V was trimmed by 0 bases and J by 8 bases, leaving 17 bases between them. The CDR3 covers 17 residues.

The V call is TRBV29-1, the J call TRBJ2-1; unclear D gene. This CDR3 is 10 amino acids long. V was shortened by 4 bases and J by 9 bases, with 7 bases between the two germline ends. The germline gives CDR1 SQVTM, CDR2 ANQGSEA. As DNA, the CDR3 is TGCAGCGTTGTCGACGTTGAGCAGTTCTTC. It is translated as CSVVDVEQFF.

J is TRBJ1-1 and V is TRBV9; D gene uncertain. Germline-derived CDR1 and CDR2 are SGDLS and YYNGEE. V was trimmed by 0 bases and J by 1 base, leaving 13 bases between them. The length of the CDR3 is 16 residues. In DNA form, the CDR3 reads TGTGCCAGCAGCGTAGCTGTGGGTCAGACGAACACTGAAGCTTTCTTT. Amino acids: CASSVAVGQTNTEAFF.

The rearrangement joins TRBV13 to TRBJ2-1, with D hard to call. The germline CDR1 and CDR2 sequences are PRHDT and FYEKMQ (reference sequence). The CDR3 contains 13 residues. The germline V and J ends were trimmed by 10 bases and 0 bases, with 10 bases remaining between them. The CDR3 spells CATLLSSYNEQFF. DNA of the CDR3: TGTGCCACCCTCCTTAGCTCCTACAATGAGCAGTTCTTC.

Points on this clone: The junction shows a germline mismatch at one end, possibly a read error. The gene calls are TRBV5-6 and TRBJ2-3, with a tentative D call TRBD1 (5 bases). The V gene's germline CDR1 is SGHDT and CDR2 YYEEEE. The length of the CDR3 is 12 residues. The CDR3 is CASSLAGQATDF. The CDR3 bases are TGTGCCAGCAGCTTGGCAGGGCAGGCGACCGACTTT.

The chain recombines TRBV7-9 with TRBJ2-5, with D uncertain. The CDR3 spans 12 residues. From germline, CDR1 is SEHNR and CDR2 FQNEAQ (reference sequence). Between the trimmed V and J ends, which lost 6 bases and 6 bases, there was a span of 11 bases. In DNA, the CDR3 is TGTGCCAGCAGTCATCAAGGACAGACCCAGTACTTC. Protein product: CASSHQGQTQYF.

V and J are TRBV4-1 and TRBJ2-7; 15 bases agree with TRBD2. This CDR3 is 16 amino acids long. V lost 1 base to trimming and J lost 4 bases; unmatched junction nucleotides: 2. CDR1 MGHRA and CDR2 YSYEKL come from the germline V gene. The DNA for the CDR3 is TGCGCCAGCAGCCAAGTCGGGACTAGCGGGGGGTACGAGCAGTACTTC. Protein: CASSQVGTSGGYEQYF.